The 13 T cell receptor beta chains in this list originate from one sample, sequenced in a study of blood T cells in healthy people across ages. A J-beta primer mix and a sample-barcoded 5' primer were used in a second PCR of about 7 to 12 cycles. Using its own MiXCR run on the 5' RACE reads, TCRdb lists one record per CDR3 protein. The sample shows fewer than 900,000 distinct CDR3 sequences, 40% to 45% of them seen only once. Material for sequencing was blood. Receptors were obtained from a woman in her fifties or sixties in good health.

The chain recombines TRBV2 with TRBJ2-3, with 9 bases identical to TRBD1. CDR1 is SNHLY, CDR2 FYNNEI, per germline. The length of the CDR3 is 16 residues. With 2 bases clipped from V and 4 bases from J, the junction kept 7 bases outside the gene matches. CDR3 bases: TGTGCCAGCAGTGAAATGGGGACAGGGCGGTCAGATACGCAGTATTTT. The encoded protein is CASSEMGTGRSDTQYF.

V and J are TRBV20-1 and TRBJ2-7, with D unresolved. CDR3 length: 12 residues. Germline CDR1 reads DFQATT; CDR2 reads SNEGSKA (reference sequence). V was pared by 3 bases and J by 4 bases, with 10 bases between. CDR3 nucleotide sequence: TGCAGTGCTAGTGGCGGCACTTACGAGCAGTACTTC. This translates into CSASGGTYEQYF.

The gene calls are TRBV7-9 and TRBJ2-3; D may be TRBD1 (5 bases). The length of the CDR3 is 11 residues. The germline V and J ends were trimmed by 11 bases and 5 bases, with 11 bases remaining between them. Germline loops: CDR1 SEHNR, CDR2 FQNEAQ (reference sequence). CDR3 amino acids: CAGGRGDTQYF. CDR3 nucleotides: TGTGCCGGCGGAAGGGGAGATACGCAGTATTTT.

The chain links TRBV7-9 to TRBJ2-3; D not resolved. The germline CDR1 and CDR2 sequences are SEHNR and FQNEAQ (reference sequence). The CDR3 totals 12 residues. V was clipped by 5 bases and J by 6 bases, with 9 bases between them. CDR3 loop: CASSPTYDTQYF. In DNA form, the CDR3 reads TGTGCCAGCAGCCCGACTTACGATACGCAGTATTTT.

V gene TRBV7-9 combines with J gene TRBJ2-2; D might be TRBD1 or TRBD2, each matching 6 bases. V was pared by 0 bases and J by 3 bases, with 11 bases between. The CDR3 consists of 16 residues. The germline gives CDR1 SEHNR, CDR2 FQNEAQ (reference sequence). This chain's CDR3 is CASSLARGTYTGELFF. In DNA, the CDR3 is TGTGCCAGCAGCTTAGCAAGGGGGACTTACACCGGGGAGCTGTTTTTT. Supplemented by reference TRBV7-9 and TRBJ2-2, the full variable domain reads DTGVSQNPRHKITKRGQNVTFRCDPISEHNRLYWYRQTLGQGPEFLTYFQNEAQLEKSRLLSDRFSAERPKGSFSTLEIQRTEQGDSAMYLCASSLARGTYTGELFFGEGSRLTVL.

This clonotype was picked up one time. The chain has TRBV12-5 and TRBJ1-1; D might be TRBD1 (5 bases). This CDR3 has 15 residues. V was cut by 5 bases and J by 0 bases, with 13 bases left in between. CDR1 and CDR2 (germline): LGHNT, FRNRAP. The CDR3 region is CASGIGTVLNTEAFF. The CDR3 coding sequence is TGTGCTAGTGGTATAGGGACGGTTTTGAACACTGAAGCTTTCTTT.

This chain uses TRBV5-1 with TRBJ1-6; a possible D gene is TRBD1 (5 bases). Trimming cost V 0 bases and J 7 bases, with 11 bases left between them. CDR1 is SGHRS and CDR2 is YFSETQ in the germline V gene. This CDR3 is 15 amino acids long. CDR3 nucleotides: TGCGCCAGCAGCTTGGGACAGCTAATGAATTCACCCCTCCACTTT. As protein: CASSLGQLMNSPLHF.

This chain uses TRBV20-1 with TRBJ2-5; TRBD2 aligns across 9 bases. Germline values: CDR1 DFQATT, CDR2 SNEGSKA (reference sequence). The CDR3 sequence is 14 residues long. DNA for the CDR3: TGCCCTCCAGTTGGGCGGGGGGGCCTAGAGACCCAGTACTTC. It is translated as CPPVGRGGLETQYF.

This sequence joins TRBV20-1 and TRBJ2-1; D might be TRBD1 (6 bases). Deletions cut 0 bases from V and 6 bases from J, with 12 bases between. This CDR3 region has 14 residues. The germline CDR1 and CDR2 sequences are DFQATT and SNEGSKA (reference sequence). CDR3 in DNA: TGCAGTGCTAGAGATGGGGGCATACCCAATGAGCAGTTCTTC. Its protein product is CSARDGGIPNEQFF.

J is TRBJ2-7 and V is TRBV20-1; 10 positions match TRBD2. The V gene's germline CDR1 is DFQATT and CDR2 SNEGSKA (reference sequence). Unmatched junction bases numbered 9, after V lost 6 bases and J lost 7 bases. This CDR3 has 13 residues. CDR3 sequence: CSAAGLANNEQYF. CDR3 nucleotides: TGCAGTGCGGCGGGACTAGCGAACAATGAGCAGTACTTC.

The CDR3 DNA sequence: TGCAGCGTTGAACGGCAGGGTGCGAATGAGCAGTACTTC. Encoded protein: CSVERQGANEQYF. The chain uses TRBV29-1 and TRBJ2-7, with D tentatively TRBD1 (5 bases). Per germline, CDR1 SQVTM and CDR2 ANQGSEA. Between the trimmed V and J ends, which lost 2 bases and 7 bases, there was a span of 15 bases. CDR3 length equals 13 residues.

Concerning this clonotype itself: The junction does not match germline at one end; this may be a read error. The chain recombines TRBV7-7 with TRBJ1-1; 8 bases map to TRBD1. This CDR3 comprises 15 residues. Germline loops: CDR1 SSHAT, CDR2 FNYEAQ (reference sequence). The CDR3 DNA reads as TGTGCTAGCAGCTCATCGACAGGGGTAAACACTGAAGCTTTCTTT. It codes for CASSSSTGVNTEAFF.

Many counts were recorded for this clonotype. The chain combines TRBV7-9 with TRBJ2-3; 10 nucleotides line up with TRBD1. After removal of 5 bases from V and 1 base from J, the junction contained 0 bases not matched to a gene. This CDR3 region has 14 residues. CDR1 is SEHNR, CDR2 FQNEAQ, per germline (reference sequence). The CDR3 loop reads CASSGTGGTDTQYF. The CDR3 nucleotides read TGTGCCAGCAGCGGGACAGGGGGCACAGATACGCAGTATTTT.